The present T cell receptor (beta chain) was sequenced within a study of spatial heterogeneity in lung cancer. Across the whole study: A module score for T cells, taken from matched bulk RNA-seq, correlated strongly with TCR transcript counts in tumor regions. Findings and caveats of the study: It was found that expanded intratumoral alpha and beta TCR counts tracked tumor mutation counts. Counts for ubiquitous and regional expanded TCRs went along with ubiquitous and regional nonsynonymous mutations, respectively.

There are 14 residues in the CDR3. The germline gives CDR1 SGHTA, CDR2 FQGNSA. V was pared by 2 bases and J by 5 bases, with 3 bases of the junction left unmatched. As to time point: sample taken at primary tumor resection. Relative to its sample, this clonotype is medium-sized. The antigen remains undetermined. On each TCR cDNA molecule, a unique molecular identifier was present. In TCRdb, the 5' RACE reads were re-called with MiXCR into one record per CDR3 protein. The sample lists several thousand distinct CDR3 sequences, about 6.3% seen once, with roughly 35% in the top ten. This sequence originates from a male donor with early-stage non-small cell lung cancer. The genes are TRBV7-2 and TRBJ1-2; 9 nucleotides line up with TRBD1. The input for sequencing was lung tumor tissue, taken at surgery. The DNA for the CDR3 is TGTGCCAGCAGCTTAACAGGACAGGGGTATGGCTACACCTTC. Translating gives CASSLTGQGYGYTF.